These 27 T cell receptor beta chains were all obtained from the same sample, sequenced in a study of somatic mutations in cytotoxic T cells in rheumatoid arthritis. Sequenced by immunoSEQ multiplex PCR; TCRdb stores in-frame clones only, minus some. The data show tens of thousands of clones, with roughly 74% seen just once and approximately 10% held by the top ten. Sample: CD8+ T cells sorted from blood. These receptor sequences come from an adult with rheumatoid arthritis.

The rearrangement uses TRBV5-4 and TRBJ2-1; 7 bases map to TRBD2. Germline CDR1 and CDR2: SGHNT and YYREEE (reference sequence). V lost 1 base, J lost 6 bases, and 4 bases stayed unmatched. This CDR3 comprises 14 residues. CDR3 region: CASSLIGGGNEQFF. The CDR3 bases are TGTGCCAGCAGCTTGATTGGCGGGGGCAATGAGCAGTTCTTC.

Regarding this clone: Other DNA sequences from this sample encode an identical CDR3 as well. This chain connects TRBV5-1 to TRBJ2-1, with 9 positions matching TRBD2. V lost 4 bases to trimming and J lost 7 bases; unmatched junction nucleotides: 3. This CDR3 has 13 amino acids. CDR1 SGHRS and CDR2 YFSETQ come from the germline V gene. CDR3 protein: CASSLAGNNEQFF. The CDR3 DNA sequence: TGCGCCAGCAGCCTAGCGGGAAATAATGAGCAGTTCTTC.

The rearrangement joins TRBV7-2 to TRBJ2-1; D uncertain. Germline values: CDR1 SGHTA, CDR2 FQGNSA. The CDR3 is made up of 13 amino acids. The ends were cut back, 5 bases at V and 3 bases at J, with 8 bases in the middle. The CDR3 DNA reads as TGTGCCAGCAGCATCCAGTACTACAATGAGCAGTTCTTC. Its protein product is CASSIQYYNEQFF.

The chain carries TRBV5-1 and TRBJ2-1, with TRBD2 matching over 13 bases. CDR3 length equals 19 residues. V dropped 5 bases and J dropped 0; count of bases not matched to a gene: 11. Germline CDR1 is SGHRS and CDR2 is YFSETQ. CDR3 residues: CASSSYGLAGVSSYNEQFF. In DNA, the CDR3 is TGCGCCAGCAGTTCCTACGGACTAGCGGGAGTGAGCTCCTACAATGAGCAGTTCTTC.

The chain employs TRBV2 and TRBJ2-1; TRBD2 is a possible D gene (6 bases). Trimming cost V 8 bases and J 7 bases, with 18 bases left between them. The CDR3 contains 14 residues. CDR1 and CDR2 (germline): SNHLY, FYNNEI. In DNA form, the CDR3 reads TGTGCCAGCGAGTTGACTAGTCGAATGAATGAGCAGTTCTTC. It translates to CASELTSRMNEQFF.

The rearrangement links TRBV4-2 to TRBJ2-7, with 9 positions matching TRBD2. CDR1 is LGHNA, CDR2 YNFKEQ, per germline. The CDR3 sequence is 15 residues long. V was pared by 0 bases and J by 3 bases, with 3 bases of the junction left unmatched. CDR3 in amino acids: CASSQEPSGVYEQYF. As DNA, the CDR3 is TGTGCCAGCAGCCAAGAGCCTAGCGGGGTCTACGAGCAGTACTTC.

V usage is TRBV2 and J usage is TRBJ1-2; no clear D. Trimming removed 5 bases at V and 2 bases at J, with 9 bases between. CDR1 and CDR2 from the germline V gene are SNHLY and FYNNEI. The CDR3 runs 13 residues. CDR3 in DNA: TGTGCCAGCAGTCCTCCCGGGAACTATGGCTACACCTTC. It codes for CASSPPGNYGYTF. The full variable domain, completed using reference TRBV2 and TRBJ1-2, is EPEVTQTPSHQVTQMGQEVILRCVPISNHLYFYWYRQILGQKVEFLVSFYNNEISEKSEIFDDQFSVERPDGSNFTLKIRSTKLEDSAMYFCASSPPGNYGYTFGSGTRLTVV.

This clone was counted only a few times. V is TRBV9 and J is TRBJ2-7; a possible D gene is TRBD2 (5 bases). CDR1 is SGDLS, CDR2 YYNGEE, per germline. V lost 3 bases and J 5 bases, leaving 18 bases between the germline ends. The CDR3 spans 15 residues. In DNA form, the CDR3 reads TGTGCCAGCAGCGCCGAGGGTGGAGGAGTCGACGAGCAGTACTTC. This translates into CASSAEGGGVDEQYF.

The chain uses TRBV15 and TRBJ1-2; TRBD1 might be the D (6 bases). Trimming removed 0 bases at V and 5 bases at J, with 7 bases between. Per the germline V gene, CDR1 is LNHNV and CDR2 is YYDKDF (reference sequence). The CDR3 totals 13 residues. CDR3 in amino acids: CATSRDTGYGYTF. CDR3 nucleotide sequence: TGTGCCACCAGCAGAGATACAGGGTATGGCTACACCTTC. The entire variable domain, with the rest obtained from reference TRBV15 and TRBJ1-2, is as follows: DAMVIQNPRYQVTQFGKPVTLSCSQTLNHNVMYWYQQKSSQAPKLLFHYYDKDFNNEADTPDNFQSRRPNTSFCFLDIRSPGLGDTAMYLCATSRDTGYGYTFGSGTRLTVV.

The chain couples TRBV27 to TRBJ1-5; TRBD1 matches 7 bases. V gave up 5 bases and J gave up 0 bases; unmatched junction bases: 4. Per germline, CDR1 MNHEY and CDR2 SMNVEV (reference sequence). The CDR3 extends over 15 amino acids. DNA of the CDR3: TGTGCCAGCAGTCCGACAGGGAATAGCAATCAGCCCCAGCATTTT. Amino acids: CASSPTGNSNQPQHF.

In the case of this clone: Sequence at one end of the junction differs from germline and may be a read error. The chain joins TRBV7-8 to TRBJ2-2; tentatively, D is TRBD1 or TRBD2 (5 bases each). The germline V gene encodes CDR1 SGHVS and CDR2 FQNEAQ. This CDR3 has 15 amino acids. CDR3 DNA: TGTGCCAGCAGCCCACGGGGCCCGAACACCGAGGAGCTGTTTTTT. Translating it yields CASSPRGPNTEELFF.

The chain has TRBV7-9 and TRBJ2-1; weak D call: TRBD2 (6 bases). Per germline, CDR1 SEHNR and CDR2 FQNEAQ (reference sequence). There are 16 residues in the CDR3. V dropped 4 bases and J dropped 10 bases, with 23 bases sitting between them. This CDR3 is CASSYVEPAPGEEQFF. The CDR3, as DNA: TGTGCCAGCAGCTACGTAGAACCCGCCCCGGGGGAAGAGCAGTTCTTC.

CDR3 DNA sequence: TGTGCCAGCCGTTGGCGGGGGGCGGGTGGAGGAACCGGGGAGCTGTTTTTT. This sequence encodes CASRWRGAGGGTGELFF. The gene calls are TRBV27 and TRBJ2-2; 8 bases align to TRBD2. The CDR3 is 17 amino acids. Germline trimming cut 8 bases from V and 5 bases from J; bases unmatched to any gene: 16. Germline values: CDR1 MNHEY, CDR2 SMNVEV (reference sequence).

This clone was observed a few times. The chain couples TRBV6-4 to TRBJ2-1; TRBD2 agrees at 13 bases. Germline-derived CDR1 and CDR2 are MRHNA and SNTAGT. The length of the CDR3 is 15 residues. The trim removed 2 bases at V and 6 bases at J, leaving 1 base unmatched. The CDR3 is CASSDTSGGANEQFF. The CDR3 DNA is TGTGCCAGCAGTGACACTAGCGGGGGGGCCAATGAGCAGTTCTTC.

The J gene is TRBJ1-4, the V gene TRBV29-1; no definite D call. CDR3 size: 12 residues. Trimming left V 5 bases short and J 3 bases short, with 7 bases between. CDR1 is SQVTM and CDR2 is ANQGSEA in the germline V gene. CDR3 coding DNA: TGCAGCGTTTTTGTCTCTAATGAAAAACTGTTTTTT. Translation: CSVFVSNEKLFF.

This chain links TRBV27 with TRBJ1-5; possibly TRBD1 for D (6 bases). Per the germline V gene, CDR1 is MNHEY and CDR2 is SMNVEV (reference sequence). Trimming left V 7 bases short and J 2 bases short, with 12 bases between. The CDR3 is 14 amino acids. The CDR3 sequence is CASTTGPGNQPQHF. CDR3 DNA: TGTGCCAGCACGACAGGTCCCGGCAATCAGCCCCAGCATTTT.

The chain couples TRBV9 to TRBJ1-1; D might be TRBD1 (6 bases). The CDR3 covers 17 residues. V lost 3 bases and J lost 4, with 22 bases in between. From germline, CDR1 is SGDLS and CDR2 YYNGEE. CDR3 nucleotide sequence: TGTGCCAGCAGCGCCTCAGGGGCGCCAAGCCTGAGCACTGAAGCTTTCTTT. Its translation is CASSASGAPSLSTEAFF. Based on the CDR3 plus reference TRBV9 and TRBJ1-1, the full variable domain is DSGVTQTPKHLITATGQRVTLRCSPRSGDLSVYWYQQSLDQGLQFLIQYYNGEERAKGNILERFSAQQFPDLHSELNLSSLELGDSALYFCASSASGAPSLSTEAFFGQGTRLTVV.

This clone was found a few times. The chain links TRBV7-9 to TRBJ1-5; 9 bases agree with TRBD1. Germline CDR1 and CDR2: SEHNR and FQNEAQ (reference sequence). The CDR3 runs 15 residues. V shed 5 bases and J 1 base; nucleotides not matched to a gene: 3. The CDR3 region is CASSHTGGSNQPQHF. The CDR3 coding sequence is TGTGCCAGCAGCCATACAGGGGGCAGCAATCAGCCCCAGCATTTT.

In this sample, this clone turned up once. J is TRBJ2-7 and V is TRBV4-3, with D tentatively TRBD1 (5 bases). With 0 bases removed from V and 1 base from J, the gap between germline ends came to 10 bases. The CDR3 runs to 15 residues. The germline gives CDR1 LGHNA, CDR2 YSLEER. The chain's CDR3 is CASSQDRTGSYEQYF. The CDR3 coding sequence is TGCGCCAGCAGCCAAGATAGAACAGGATCCTACGAGCAGTACTTC.

J is TRBJ1-1 and V is TRBV2, with TRBD1 matching over 7 bases. Trimming cost V 7 bases and J 0 bases; bases outside gene matches: 5. The CDR3 is 14 amino acids. In germline, CDR1 is SNHLY, CDR2 FYNNEI. CDR3 coding DNA: TGTGCCAGCATAATAGGGACAGTGAACACTGAAGCTTTCTTT. Its protein is CASIIGTVNTEAFF. Full variable domain (outside the CDR3, taken from reference TRBV2 and TRBJ1-1): EPEVTQTPSHQVTQMGQEVILRCVPISNHLYFYWYRQILGQKVEFLVSFYNNEISEKSEIFDDQFSVERPDGSNFTLKIRSTKLEDSAMYFCASIIGTVNTEAFFGQGTRLTVV.

The chain recombines TRBV6-5 with TRBJ2-5, with 8 bases fitting TRBD1. The CDR3 sequence is 14 residues long. Germline CDR1 and CDR2: MNHEY and SVGAGI. V shed 0 bases, J shed 4 bases, and the junction held 1 base outside the gene matches. CDR3 DNA: TGTGCCAGCAGTTACTCGACAGGGGTAGAGACCCAGTACTTC. Its protein is CASSYSTGVETQYF.

By share, this clone counts as large. The chain uses TRBV4-1 and TRBJ2-5; TRBD2 agrees at 10 bases. The CDR3 sequence is 15 residues long. The germline V gene has CDR1 MGHRA and CDR2 YSYEKL. With 5 bases clipped from V and 5 bases from J, the junction kept 8 bases outside the gene matches. The CDR3 DNA reads TGCGCCAGCAGCATTACCGGGACTAGCGACGAGACCCAGTACTTC. It codes for CASSITGTSDETQYF.

The V and J genes are TRBV6-4 and TRBJ2-3; D is unclear. There are 16 residues in the CDR3. CDR1 MRHNA and CDR2 SNTAGT come from the germline V gene. V gave up 0 bases and J gave up 0 bases, with 10 bases separating them. The CDR3 region is CASSDSLGTSTDTQYF. CDR3 nucleotide sequence: TGTGCCAGCAGTGACTCCCTGGGAACTAGCACAGATACGCAGTATTTT.

This clone was picked up one time. This chain joins TRBV19 and TRBJ1-1; D is unclear. V lost 3 bases and J 3 bases, leaving 11 bases between the germline ends. This CDR3 comprises 14 residues. CDR1 is LNHDA, CDR2 SQIVND, per germline (reference sequence). CDR3 nucleotides: TGTGCCAGTAGTATCCCTGGACGGTACACTGAAGCTTTCTTT. It is translated as CASSIPGRYTEAFF. The full variable domain, rest sourced from reference TRBV19 and TRBJ1-1, is DGGITQSPKYLFRKEGQNVTLSCEQNLNHDAMYWYRQDPGQGLRLIYYSQIVNDFQKGDIAEGYSVSREKKESFPLTVTSAQKNPTAFYLCASSIPGRYTEAFFGQGTRLTVV.

This clone was seen a handful of times. V gene TRBV14 combines with J gene TRBJ1-4; weak D call: TRBD1 (6 bases). The CDR3 spans 14 residues. The V end lost 3 bases, the J end lost 10 bases, and 15 bases lay between the germline ends. Germline V CDR1 and CDR2: SGHDN, FVKESK. CDR3 sequence: CASSHRGLRAKLFF. The CDR3 coding sequence is TGTGCCAGCAGCCACAGGGGTCTGAGGGCAAAACTGTTTTTT.

The gene calls are TRBV4-1 and TRBJ2-7; 9 bases are shared with TRBD1. Looked up from germline, CDR1 is MGHRA and CDR2 is YSYEKL. CDR3 length: 14 residues. The ends lost 4 bases at V and 4 bases at J; junction bases unmatched: 5. The CDR3 region has the DNA TGCGCCAGCAGCCCCGGGACAGGGAATTACGAGCAGTACTTC. Translation: CASSPGTGNYEQYF.

The J gene is TRBJ1-4, the V gene TRBV5-5; D is perhaps TRBD1 (5 bases). Germline V lookup: CDR1 SGHKS, CDR2 YYEKEE (reference sequence). Trimming left V 0 bases short and J 7 bases short, with 13 bases between. This CDR3 region has 15 residues. CDR3 bases: TGTGCCAGCAGCTTGGGAGCACAGGAAAGTGAAAAACTGTTTTTT. Translation: CASSLGAQESEKLFF. Together with reference TRBV5-5 and TRBJ1-4, the CDR3 gives the full variable domain: DAGVTQSPTHLIKTRGQQVTLRCSPISGHKSVSWYQQVLGQGPQFIFQYYEKEERGRGNFPDRFSARQFPNYSSELNVNALLLGDSALYLCASSLGAQESEKLFFGSGTQLSVL.